Listed here are 6 T cell receptor beta chains from one sample, sequenced in a study of blood T cell repertoires in COVID-19. The assay was immunoSEQ multiplex PCR, and TCRdb's table has in-frame clones only and misses some. The repertoire consists of 150,000 to 200,000 clones, with approximately 73% occurring once and the leading ten covering less than 20%. Sequencing used PBMCs or T cells enriched from blood (not recorded which). Source of these receptors: a woman aged 45-65 years with acute COVID-19.

This chain joins TRBV5-1 and TRBJ1-5, with D perhaps TRBD1 (6 bases). Trimming removed 4 bases from V and 7 bases from J, with 18 bases in between. Germline CDR1 and CDR2: SGHRS and YFSETQ. The CDR3 is 15 amino acids. The CDR3 DNA reads as TGCGCCAGCAGCACGGGAGGAGGAACAGGGCAGCCCCAGCATTTT. It specifies CASSTGGGTGQPQHF.

J is TRBJ1-2 and V is TRBV18; 7 nucleotides match TRBD1. Germline assignment: CDR1 KGHSH and CDR2 LQKENI. The CDR3 has 15 residues. Trimming removed 4 bases from V and 0 bases from J; junction bases left unmatched: 5. The CDR3 here is CASSLPGQTNYGYTF. CDR3 nucleotides: TGTGCCAGCTCACTACCGGGACAGACTAACTATGGCTACACCTTC.

This chain uses TRBV7-2 with TRBJ2-5, with TRBD2 identical over 7 bases. V was pared by 5 bases and J by 1 base, with 4 bases of the junction left unmatched. There are 14 residues in the CDR3. CDR1 and CDR2 (germline): SGHTA, FQGNSA. The CDR3 coding sequence is TGTGCCAGCAGCCCGGGACTACTCCAAGAGACCCAGTACTTC. Protein sequence: CASSPGLLQETQYF.

The rearrangement joins TRBV28 to TRBJ1-4, with TRBD1 matching over 10 bases. This CDR3 is built from 16 residues. Germline-derived CDR1 and CDR2 are MDHEN and SYDVKM. V dropped 5 bases and J dropped 6; count of bases not matched to a gene: 9. The CDR3 loop reads CASSLTPGTGDEKLFF. As DNA, the CDR3 is TGTGCCAGCAGTCTAACCCCCGGGACAGGGGATGAAAAACTGTTTTTT.

The chain is built from TRBV2 and TRBJ1-2; TRBD1 agrees at 8 bases. V lost 7 bases and J lost 7; bases outside the gene matches: 8. The germline V gene has CDR1 SNHLY and CDR2 FYNNEI. The CDR3 spans 13 residues. The CDR3 DNA sequence: TGTGCCAGCACCGAGGACAGGGTTCGTGGCTACACCTTC. Protein: CASTEDRVRGYTF.

This chain connects TRBV7-9 to TRBJ2-7, with a possible D match to TRBD1 (5 bases). The germline gives CDR1 SEHNR, CDR2 FQNEAQ (reference sequence). CDR3 length equals 9 residues. The CDR3 region has the DNA TGTGCCAGCAGCTCCCGACAGCGCGTC. This sequence encodes CASSSRQRV.